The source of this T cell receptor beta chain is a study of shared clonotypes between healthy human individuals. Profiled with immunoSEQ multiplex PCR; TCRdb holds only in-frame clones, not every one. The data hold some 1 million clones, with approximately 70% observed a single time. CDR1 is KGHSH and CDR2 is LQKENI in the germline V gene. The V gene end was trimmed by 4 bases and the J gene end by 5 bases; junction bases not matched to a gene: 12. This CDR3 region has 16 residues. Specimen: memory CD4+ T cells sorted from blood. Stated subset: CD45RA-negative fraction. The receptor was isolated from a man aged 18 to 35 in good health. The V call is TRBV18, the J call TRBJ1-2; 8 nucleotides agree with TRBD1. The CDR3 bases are TGTGCCAGCTCACTTCTATTGACAGGGGTGGAGTATGGCTACACCTTC. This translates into CASSLLLTGVEYGYTF.